This TCR beta chain was obtained from a study of T cells expressing NK-cell markers. The CDR3 length is 13 residues. Germline V gene lookup returns CDR1 SGHTA and CDR2 FQGNSA. Each CDR3 protein gets one entry in TCRdb, which reprocessed the 5' RACE reads and gives no DNA. Recorded here are about half a million distinct CDR3 sequences; the top ten clones represent more than 1.4%. Sequencing was carried out using blood T cells: a sorted CD56 or NKG2C T cell subset, CD4+ or CD8+ T cells, or bulk PBMC T cells (not recorded which). This sequence joins TRBV7-2 and TRBJ2-2. The clonotype comes from a woman in her forties or fifties in good health. CDR3 region: CASSAWNTGELFF.